This T cell receptor (beta chain) was found in a study of T-cell memory formation after mild COVID-19. At the level of the study: Most TCR clusters belonged to a single donor. General study points: Clones which contracted sat mainly in CM and EM if CD4+, and in EMRA if CD8+.

Germline V gene lookup returns CDR1 SGHDN and CDR2 FVKESK. V lost 3 bases and J lost 7; bases outside the gene matches: 7. This CDR3 is 15 amino acids long. About this clonotype itself: Its antigen is not known.

Constant-segment primers were used for 5'RACE, and the resulting TCR alpha and TCR beta cDNA libraries carried sample barcodes and UMIs. TCRdb reprocessed the 5' RACE reads via MiXCR and lists one record per CDR3 protein. The table includes tens of thousands of distinct CDR3 sequences, roughly a sixth detected once. This clonotype was sampled from an adult woman who had mild COVID-19 (a few samples of this study predate the infection). Cell type and time point are not known. Sample: PBMCs or a T cell subset sorted from them (not recorded which). The V and J genes are TRBV14 and TRBJ2-2; 8 positions match TRBD1. The CDR3, as DNA: TGTGCCAGCAGCCACCCGGACAGGGTAAACGGGGAGCTGTTTTTT. Its translation: CASSHPDRVNGELFF.